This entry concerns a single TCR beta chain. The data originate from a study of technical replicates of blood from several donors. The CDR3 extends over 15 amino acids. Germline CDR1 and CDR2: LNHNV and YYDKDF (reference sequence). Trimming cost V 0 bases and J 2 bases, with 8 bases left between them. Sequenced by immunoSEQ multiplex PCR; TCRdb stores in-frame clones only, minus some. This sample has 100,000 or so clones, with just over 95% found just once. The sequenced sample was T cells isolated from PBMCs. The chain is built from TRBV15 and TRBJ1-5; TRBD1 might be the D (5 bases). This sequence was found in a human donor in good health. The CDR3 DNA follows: TGTGCCACCAGCAGAGAAGGGGCAGGCAATCAGCCCCAGCATTTT. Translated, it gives CATSREGAGNQPQHF. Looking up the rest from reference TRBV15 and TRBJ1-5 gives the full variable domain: DAMVIQNPRYQVTQFGKPVTLSCSQTLNHNVMYWYQQKSSQAPKLLFHYYDKDFNNEADTPDNFQSRRPNTSFCFLDIRSPGLGDTAMYLCATSREGAGNQPQHFGDGTRLSIL.